This TCR beta chain was identified during a study of T cell repertoires in cytomegalovirus infection. The ends lost 5 bases at V and 8 bases at J; junction bases unmatched: 12. Germline V gene lookup returns CDR1 LNHNV and CDR2 YYDKDF (reference sequence). This CDR3 is built from 15 residues. In TCRdb, the reads were re-called with MiXCR into one record per CDR3 protein. Here the sample spans more than 500,000 distinct CDR3 sequences, approximately 15% being singletons. This clonotype was seen more than once but under ten times. This TCR was sampled from a human donor in good health (CMV status not recorded). Some clones in this sample may be carry-over from other donors' samples. Sequencing used CD8+ T cells from PBMCs. The chain is built from TRBV15 and TRBJ2-1; 7 nucleotides match TRBD1. In DNA, the CDR3 is TGTGCCACCAGCCGACAGGGTCCTGGGGTTGATGAGCAGTTCTTC. Translating gives CATSRQGPGVDEQFF.